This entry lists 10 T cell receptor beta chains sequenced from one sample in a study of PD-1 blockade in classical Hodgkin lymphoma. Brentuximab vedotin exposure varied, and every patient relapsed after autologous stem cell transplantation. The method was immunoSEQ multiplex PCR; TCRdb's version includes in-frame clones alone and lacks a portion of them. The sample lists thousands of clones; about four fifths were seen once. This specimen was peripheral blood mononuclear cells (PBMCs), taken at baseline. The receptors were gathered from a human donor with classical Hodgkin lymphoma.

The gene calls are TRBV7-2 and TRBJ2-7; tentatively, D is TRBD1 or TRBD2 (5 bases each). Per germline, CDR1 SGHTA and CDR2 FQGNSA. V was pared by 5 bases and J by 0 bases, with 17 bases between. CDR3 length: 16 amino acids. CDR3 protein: CASSRQLGTVSYEQYF. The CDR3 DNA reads TGTGCCAGCAGCCGTCAGTTAGGGACGGTCTCCTACGAGCAGTACTTC.

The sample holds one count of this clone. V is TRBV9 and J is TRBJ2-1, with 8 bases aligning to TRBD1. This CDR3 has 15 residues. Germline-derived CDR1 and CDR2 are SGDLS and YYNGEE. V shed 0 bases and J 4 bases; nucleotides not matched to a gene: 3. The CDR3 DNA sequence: TGTGCCAGCAGCGTAGGACAGGGGAATTACAATGAGCAGTTCTTC. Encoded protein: CASSVGQGNYNEQFF.

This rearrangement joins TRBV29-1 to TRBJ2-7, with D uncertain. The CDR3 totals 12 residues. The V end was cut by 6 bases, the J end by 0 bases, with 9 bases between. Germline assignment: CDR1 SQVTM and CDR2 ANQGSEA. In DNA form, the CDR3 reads TGCAGCGTGAGACGGAGCTCCTACGAGCAGTACTTC. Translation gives CSVRRSSYEQYF.

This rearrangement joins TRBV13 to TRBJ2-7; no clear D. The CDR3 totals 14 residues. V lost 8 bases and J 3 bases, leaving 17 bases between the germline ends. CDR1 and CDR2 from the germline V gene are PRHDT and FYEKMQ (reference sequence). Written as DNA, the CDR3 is TGTGCCAGCGGCCCCCGGGCGCGCGACTACGAGCAGTACTTC. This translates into CASGPRARDYEQYF.

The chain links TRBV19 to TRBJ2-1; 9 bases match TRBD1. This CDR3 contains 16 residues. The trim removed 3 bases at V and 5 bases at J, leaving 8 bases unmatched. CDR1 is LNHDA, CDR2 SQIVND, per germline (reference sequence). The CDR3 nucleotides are TGTGCCAGTAGTATTTTGGGGACAGGGATAAACAATGAGCAGTTCTTC. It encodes CASSILGTGINNEQFF. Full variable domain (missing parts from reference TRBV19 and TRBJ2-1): DGGITQSPKYLFRKEGQNVTLSCEQNLNHDAMYWYRQDPGQGLRLIYYSQIVNDFQKGDIAEGYSVSREKKESFPLTVTSAQKNPTAFYLCASSILGTGINNEQFFGPGTRLTVL.

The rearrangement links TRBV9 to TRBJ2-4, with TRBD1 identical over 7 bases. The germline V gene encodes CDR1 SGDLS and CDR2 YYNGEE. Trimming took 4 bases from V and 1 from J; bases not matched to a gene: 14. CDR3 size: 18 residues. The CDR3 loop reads CASSPGGTVAVAKNIQYF. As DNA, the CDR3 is TGTGCCAGCAGCCCAGGGGGTACAGTCGCCGTGGCCAAAAACATTCAGTACTTC.

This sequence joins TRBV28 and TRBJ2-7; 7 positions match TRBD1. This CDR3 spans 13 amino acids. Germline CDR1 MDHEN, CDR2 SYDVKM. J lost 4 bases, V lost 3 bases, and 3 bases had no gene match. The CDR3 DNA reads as TGTGCCAGCAGTTTCACAGGGGATTACGAGCAGTACTTC. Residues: CASSFTGDYEQYF.

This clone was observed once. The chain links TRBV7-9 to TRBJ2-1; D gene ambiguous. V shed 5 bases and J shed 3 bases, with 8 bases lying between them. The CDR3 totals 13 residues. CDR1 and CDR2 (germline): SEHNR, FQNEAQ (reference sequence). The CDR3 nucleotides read TGTGCCAGCAGCGAGACAAGCTACAATGAGCAGTTCTTC. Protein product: CASSETSYNEQFF. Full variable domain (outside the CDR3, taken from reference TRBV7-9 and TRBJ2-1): DTGVSQNPRHKITKRGQNVTFRCDPISEHNRLYWYRQTLGQGPEFLTYFQNEAQLEKSRLLSDRFSAERPKGSFSTLEIQRTEQGDSAMYLCASSETSYNEQFFGPGTRLTVL.

This CDR3 is CASTEGYGYTF. The CDR3 nucleotides are TGTGCCAGCACCGAGGGCTATGGCTACACCTTC. The chain uses TRBV6-5 and TRBJ1-2; no definite D call. The CDR3 runs 11 residues. V was trimmed by 7 bases and J by 4 bases, leaving 7 bases between them. Per germline, CDR1 MNHEY and CDR2 SVGAGI.

In DNA form, the CDR3 reads TGTGCCAGCAGTGAATCAGGACTAGCGGGAGGAAAATACAATGAGCAGTTCTTC. As protein: CASSESGLAGGKYNEQFF. This sequence joins TRBV25-1 and TRBJ2-1; 14 positions match TRBD2. Germline trimming cut 1 base from V and 4 bases from J; bases unmatched to any gene: 6. Per germline, CDR1 MGHDK and CDR2 SYGVNS. CDR3 length: 18 residues.